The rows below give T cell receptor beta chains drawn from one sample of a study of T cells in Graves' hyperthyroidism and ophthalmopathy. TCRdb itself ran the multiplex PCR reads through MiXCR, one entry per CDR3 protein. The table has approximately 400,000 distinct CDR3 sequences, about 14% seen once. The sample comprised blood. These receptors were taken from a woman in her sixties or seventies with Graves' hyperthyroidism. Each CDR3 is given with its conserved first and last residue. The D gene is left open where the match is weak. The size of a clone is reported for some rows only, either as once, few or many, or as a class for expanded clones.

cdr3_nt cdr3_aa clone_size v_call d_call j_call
TGTGCCATCAGTCTCCAGGGGACAGATACGCAGTATTTT CAISLQGTDTQYF many TRBV10-3 . TRBJ2-3
TGTGCCAGCAGTCGAGCCAGCGGGGGGAACGAGCAGTACTTC CASSRASGGNEQYF many TRBV7-9 TRBD2 TRBJ2-7
TGTGCCAGCAGTGAATATTGGGATGGTAGCGGGACCCCACGGGATACGCAGTATTTT CASSEYWDGSGTPRDTQYF many TRBV25-1 TRBD2 TRBJ2-3
TGTGCCAGCAGTTACTCGAACGAGCGGGGCTCCTACAATGAGCAGTTCTTC CASSYSNERGSYNEQFF . TRBV6-2/TRBV6-3 TRBD2 TRBJ2-1
TGTGCCAGCAGTTTTTCCCCCGCAGGGCAAAGTGGTGGCTACACCTTC CASSFSPAGQSGGYTF few TRBV27 . TRBJ1-2
TGTGCCAGCAGTTTAGGGACAGGAACTTCCTACGAGCAGTACTTC CASSLGTGTSYEQYF many TRBV12-3/TRBV12-4 TRBD1 TRBJ2-7
TGTGCCTGGGGAACCGGCTTAACTAATGAAAAACTGTTTTTT CAWGTGLTNEKLFF many TRBV30 . TRBJ1-4
TGTGCCAGCAGCCCCGCCTACTACGAGCAGTACTTC CASSPAYYEQYF many TRBV11-2 . TRBJ2-7
TGTGCCAGCAGGATTACTAGCGGGAGTAAGTACAATGAGCAGTTCTTC CASRITSGSKYNEQFF . TRBV27 TRBD2 TRBJ2-1
TGTGCCAGTAGTATAGCAGGGGGCAACTATGGCTACACCTTC CASSIAGGNYGYTF few TRBV19 TRBD1 TRBJ1-2
TGTGCCACCTCCTGGACTTTCTACGAGCAGTACTTC CATSWTFYEQYF few TRBV24-1 . TRBJ2-7
TGTGCCAGCAGTTTAGCCCACTTACGTAATGAGCAGTTCTTC CASSLAHLRNEQFF . TRBV12-3/TRBV12-4 . TRBJ2-1
TGTGCCTGGAGCGCGGGGCAGGGGGTTCACGAGCAGTACTTC CAWSAGQGVHEQYF many TRBV30 . TRBJ2-7
TGCAGTGCTACCCCAGGGACGTACCAAGAGACCCAGTACTTC CSATPGTYQETQYF once TRBV20-1 . TRBJ2-5
TGCAGCGTTACCCACAGGGGACCGGAGACCCAGTACTTC CSVTHRGPETQYF many TRBV29-1 TRBD1 TRBJ2-5
TGCGCCAGCAGCTTGGCAGGGGTCAACTACAATGAGCAGTTCTTC CASSLAGVNYNEQFF many TRBV5-1 . TRBJ2-1
TGTGCCAGCAGCTTAGTGGGGGGGGCTGGAGAGACCCAGTACTTC CASSLVGGAGETQYF many TRBV11-2 . TRBJ2-5
TGTGCCAGCAGCCAAGTCGTCACTAGCGGGAGCAATGAGCAGTTCTTC CASSQVVTSGSNEQFF many TRBV3-1 TRBD2 TRBJ2-1
TGTGCCAGCAGCACCCCCCAAACTAGCACAGATACGCAGTATTTT CASSTPQTSTDTQYF many TRBV28 . TRBJ2-3
TGTGCCAGCTCACCACGACAGTCAGACTACGAGCAGTACTTC CASSPRQSDYEQYF many TRBV18 . TRBJ2-7
TGTGCCAGCAGCTTAGCGACCGTACCCGCTGAAGCTTTCTTT CASSLATVPAEAFF few TRBV7-9 . TRBJ1-1
TGTGCCAGCAGTTTCGCGGGAGCCATTTCTGAGCAGTTCTTC CASSFAGAISEQFF many TRBV12-3/TRBV12-4 TRBD2 TRBJ2-1
TGTGCCAGCAACCCCACAGGGGGCCGTGGCTACACCTTC CASNPTGGRGYTF many TRBV19 TRBD1 TRBJ1-2
TGCAGCGTTGCTGCCAGGGACGGGGTGGATGGCTACACCTTC CSVAARDGVDGYTF few TRBV29-1 . TRBJ1-2
TGTGCCAGCAGCCTTACTAGTTTCACCGGGGAGCTGTTTTTT CASSLTSFTGELFF many TRBV11-2 . TRBJ2-2
TGTGCCAGCAGCGTAGATTTGGGTCCCTACGAGCAGTACTTC CASSVDLGPYEQYF many TRBV9 . TRBJ2-7
TGTGCCAGCAGTTTACAGGGGGCACTACAAGAGACCCAGTACTTC CASSLQGALQETQYF many TRBV12-3/TRBV12-4 TRBD1 TRBJ2-5
TGCAGTGCTCACGAGACAGGGATAAACTATGGCTACACCTTC CSAHETGINYGYTF many TRBV20-1 TRBD1 TRBJ1-2
TGCAGTGCTAGAGATCTCGGGGAGGGCTTGTATTTT CSARDLGEGLYF few TRBV20-1 TRBD2 TRBJ2-3
TGCAGTGCCAGGGACTACAGGAGGGTCTACAATGAGCAGTTCTTC CSARDYRRVYNEQFF many TRBV20-1 TRBD2 TRBJ2-1
TGTGCCAGCAGTCGAACATCTAGCACAGATACGCAGTATTTT CASSRTSSTDTQYF many TRBV2 . TRBJ2-3
TGTGCCAGCTCACCTCGACAGGGCGATCCCTACGAGCAGTACTTC CASSPRQGDPYEQYF . TRBV18 TRBD1 TRBJ2-7
TGCGCCAGCAGCCAGGATGGGTCCCAGTACTTC CASSQDGSQYF few TRBV5-1 . TRBJ2-5
TGTGCCAGCACTTCACGCGTCGCTAGCGGTCTGGGGCAGTACTTC CASTSRVASGLGQYF . TRBV7-2 TRBD2 TRBJ2-7
TGCGCCAGCAGCTTGATGTTTAGGGAGGATTTTTATGGCTACACCTTC CASSLMFREDFYGYTF . TRBV5-1 . TRBJ1-2
TGTGCCAGCAGCACCGGGACGGGTGGTGCTGGGGAAAAACTGTTTTTT CASSTGTGGAGEKLFF many TRBV6-1 . TRBJ1-4
TGCGCCAGCAGCCCGTTGGGGCCAGGACAGGGTGGGGAGACCCAGTACTTC CASSPLGPGQGGETQYF . TRBV5-1 TRBD1 TRBJ2-5
TGTGCCAGCAAATCGGGACGGTTCACCTACGAGCAGTACTTC CASKSGRFTYEQYF many TRBV7-8 . TRBJ2-7
TGTGCCAGTACCCCCGGGGGGGCGTTTGTCGAGCAGTTCTTC CASTPGGAFVEQFF . TRBV19 TRBD2 TRBJ2-1
TGTGCCAGCAGTTTATCGAGACTAGCGGGAGGGGGGGAGAATGAGCAGTTCTTC CASSLSRLAGGGENEQFF . TRBV27 TRBD2 TRBJ2-1
TGCGCCAGCAGCCAAGCTCGGCTAGCGGGAGGCCTGTCCTACGAGCAGTACTTC CASSQARLAGGLSYEQYF . TRBV4-1 TRBD2 TRBJ2-7
TGTGCCAGCTCACCACCGACTAGCAGAGGGCTCAATGAGCAGTTCTTC CASSPPTSRGLNEQFF many TRBV18 TRBD2 TRBJ2-1
TGTGCCACCAGTGATCCTTTGGGACCTAGTGGAGAACTGTTTTTT CATSDPLGPSGELFF many TRBV24-1 . TRBJ1-4
TGCAGCCCAAAACGGGGGCAAGAGACCCAGTACTTC CSPKRGQETQYF many TRBV20-1 . TRBJ2-5
TGTGCCAGCAGAAGCGCAGGGAACACCGGGGAGCTGTTTTTT CASRSAGNTGELFF . TRBV12-3/TRBV12-4 . TRBJ2-2
TGTGCCATCAGCCAGGACAGGGGGCAGTACGAGCAGTACTTC CAISQDRGQYEQYF . TRBV10-3 TRBD1 TRBJ2-7
TGTGCCAGTAGTTCCCTGGGCCGGGGGATGGTAGGTGGGGCCAACGTCCTGACTTTC CASSSLGRGMVGGANVLTF . TRBV19 . TRBJ2-6
TGTGCCAGCAGCCCCGGGACCACAGATACGCAGTATTTT CASSPGTTDTQYF many TRBV11-3 . TRBJ2-3
TGTGCCAGCAACCTCGCTGGTTCGGTGCAGTTCTTC CASNLAGSVQFF many TRBV2 . TRBJ2-1
TGTGCCAGCAGCAGGGGACTAGCGGGAGTCAATGAGCAGTTCTTC CASSRGLAGVNEQFF few TRBV7-2 TRBD2 TRBJ2-1
TGTGCCAGTATGTGGGGCCGGTCCGGGACAGGGGACAGCGGGGAAAAACTGTTTTTT CASMWGRSGTGDSGEKLFF . TRBV19 TRBD1 TRBJ1-4
TGTGCCAGCAGCCCCCGACAGGGGATATCTGGAAACACCATATATTTT CASSPRQGISGNTIYF . TRBV9 TRBD1 TRBJ1-3
TGTGCCAGCAGCCGGCGCAGGGAAGAGACCCAGTACTTC CASSRRREETQYF many TRBV3-1 . TRBJ2-5
TGTGCCAGCAGCTTAGAGGGGGCAGGGGGCGAAGAGACCCAGTACTTC CASSLEGAGGEETQYF . TRBV7-9 TRBD1 TRBJ2-5
TGTGCCAGCATCGACAGGGGGTACTATGGCTACACCTTC CASIDRGYYGYTF few TRBV28 TRBD1 TRBJ1-2